Listed below are T cell receptor beta chains from one sample, sequenced in a study of high-grade serous ovarian cancer treatment subgroups. Profiled with immunoSEQ multiplex PCR; TCRdb holds only in-frame clones, not every one. This sample carries about 5,800 clones, roughly two thirds of them seen once, and the ten largest clones take less than 9%. The sample consisted of tumor tissue. The receptors stem from a human donor with high-grade serous ovarian cancer. The conserved cysteine and the conserved F or W are not part of the CDR3 here.

j_call: TRBJ2-7; v_call: TRBV18; cdr3_aa: ASSPLSGGGAPGEQY
j_call: TRBJ2-1; v_call: TRBV7-9; cdr3_aa: ASSASSGGLNNEQF
j_call: TRBJ1-2; v_call: TRBV28; cdr3_aa: ASSSPTRTHGYT
j_call: TRBJ1-2; v_call: TRBV27; cdr3_aa: ASSRPGTGSYGYT
j_call: TRBJ1-6; v_call: TRBV28; cdr3_aa: ASRLRERTTMSLH
j_call: TRBJ2-1; v_call: TRBV2; cdr3_aa: ASSPSVADNEQF
j_call: TRBJ1-1; v_call: TRBV6-1; cdr3_aa: ASSVEGGTEAF
j_call: TRBJ1-1; v_call: TRBV5-1; cdr3_aa: ASSWGQGRTEAF
j_call: TRBJ1-2; v_call: TRBV7-3; cdr3_aa: ASSPTVGYYGYT
j_call: TRBJ1-2; v_call: TRBV20-1; cdr3_aa: ASGTNYGYT
j_call: TRBJ2-2; v_call: TRBV2; cdr3_aa: ASSAGQRTGELF
j_call: TRBJ2-2; v_call: TRBV13; cdr3_aa: ASSPGQGSTGELF
j_call: TRBJ1-2; v_call: TRBV7-2; cdr3_aa: ASSLGTGTYGYT
j_call: TRBJ1-6; v_call: TRBV4-2; cdr3_aa: ASSQGNRLSPLH
j_call: TRBJ1-1; v_call: TRBV30; cdr3_aa: AIPGPNTEAF
j_call: TRBJ2-7; v_call: TRBV28; cdr3_aa: ASKNRGGDRIYEQY
j_call: TRBJ2-4; v_call: TRBV5-1; cdr3_aa: ASGSLTENIQY
j_call: TRBJ2-1; v_call: TRBV6-6; cdr3_aa: ASRHQGATEQF
j_call: TRBJ2-5; v_call: TRBV5-1; cdr3_aa: ASSFSGGDLETQY
j_call: TRBJ2-2; v_call: TRBV19; cdr3_aa: ASKGQSNTGELF
j_call: TRBJ2-7; v_call: TRBV7-6; cdr3_aa: ASSLGASGSGYEQY
j_call: TRBJ1-4; v_call: TRBV5-1; cdr3_aa: ASSREIGEELF
j_call: TRBJ1-5; v_call: TRBV7-6; cdr3_aa: ASSLGRNQPQH
j_call: TRBJ1-6; v_call: TRBV18; cdr3_aa: ASSPPRTGTSLH
j_call: TRBJ2-2; v_call: TRBV7-8; cdr3_aa: ASSPAGAGELF
j_call: TRBJ1-4; v_call: TRBV5-8; cdr3_aa: ASSRGSSNEKLF
j_call: TRBJ2-2; v_call: TRBV5-4; cdr3_aa: ASSTPPGGAAGELF
j_call: TRBJ2-3; v_call: TRBV11-2; cdr3_aa: ASSYRGGLSNTQY
j_call: TRBJ1-6; v_call: TRBV2; cdr3_aa: ANSGGTDNSPLH
j_call: TRBJ1-3; v_call: TRBV14; cdr3_aa: ASSQELVETLGNTIY
j_call: TRBJ1-5; v_call: TRBV10-3; cdr3_aa: AISEDSSNQPQH
j_call: TRBJ1-2; v_call: TRBV6-1; cdr3_aa: ASSDPPLGYT
j_call: TRBJ2-7; v_call: TRBV7-8; cdr3_aa: ASSFDSTYEQY